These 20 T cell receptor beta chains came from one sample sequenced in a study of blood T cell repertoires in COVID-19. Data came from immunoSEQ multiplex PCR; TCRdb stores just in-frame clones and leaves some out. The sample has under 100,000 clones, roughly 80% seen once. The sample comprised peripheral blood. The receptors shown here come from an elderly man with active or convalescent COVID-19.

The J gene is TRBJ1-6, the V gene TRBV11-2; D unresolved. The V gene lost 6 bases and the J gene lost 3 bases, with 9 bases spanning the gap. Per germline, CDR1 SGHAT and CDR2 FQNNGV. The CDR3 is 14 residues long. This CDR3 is CASRSGFYNSPLHF. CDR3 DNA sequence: TGTGCCAGCAGGAGTGGTTTCTATAATTCACCCCTCCACTTT.

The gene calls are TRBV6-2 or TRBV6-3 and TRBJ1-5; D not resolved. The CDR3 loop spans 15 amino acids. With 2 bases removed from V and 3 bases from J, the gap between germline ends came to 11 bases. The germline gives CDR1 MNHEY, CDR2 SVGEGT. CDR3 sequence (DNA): TGTGCCAGCAGTTACGACGGGGTTCCCAATCAGCCCCAGCATTTT. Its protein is CASSYDGVPNQPQHF.

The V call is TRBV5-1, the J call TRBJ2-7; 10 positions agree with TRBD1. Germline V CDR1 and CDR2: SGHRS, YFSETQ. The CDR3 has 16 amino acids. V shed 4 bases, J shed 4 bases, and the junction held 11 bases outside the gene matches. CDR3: CASSIRTGGDGYEQYF. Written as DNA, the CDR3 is TGCGCCAGCAGCATCCGGACAGGGGGGGATGGATACGAGCAGTACTTC.

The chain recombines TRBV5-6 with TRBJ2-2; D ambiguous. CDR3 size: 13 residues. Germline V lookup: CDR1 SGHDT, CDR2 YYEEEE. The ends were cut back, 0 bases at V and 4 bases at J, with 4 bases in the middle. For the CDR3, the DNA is TGTGCCAGCAGCTTGGAGCGCACCGGGGAGCTGTTTTTT. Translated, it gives CASSLERTGELFF.

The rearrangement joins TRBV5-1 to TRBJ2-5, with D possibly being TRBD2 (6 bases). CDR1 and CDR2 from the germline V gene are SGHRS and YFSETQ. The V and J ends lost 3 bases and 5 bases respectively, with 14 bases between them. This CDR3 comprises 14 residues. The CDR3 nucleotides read TGCGCCAGCAGCTCGGAGGGTATTGGGGAGACCCAGTACTTC. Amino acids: CASSSEGIGETQYF.

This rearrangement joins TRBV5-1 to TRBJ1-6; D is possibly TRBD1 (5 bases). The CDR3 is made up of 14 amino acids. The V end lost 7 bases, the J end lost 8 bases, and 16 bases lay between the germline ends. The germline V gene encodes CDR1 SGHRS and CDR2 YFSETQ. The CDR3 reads CASRTSGYDSPLHF. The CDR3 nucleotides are TGCGCCAGCCGTACCTCAGGGTATGATTCACCCCTCCACTTT.

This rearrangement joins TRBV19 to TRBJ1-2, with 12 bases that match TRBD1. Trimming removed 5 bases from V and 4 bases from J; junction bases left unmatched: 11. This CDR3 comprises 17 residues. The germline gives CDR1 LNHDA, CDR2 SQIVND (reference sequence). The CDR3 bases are TGTGCCAGTAGTTCAGGGACAGGGGGCGGTCTTCGCTATGGCTACACCTTC. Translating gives CASSSGTGGGLRYGYTF. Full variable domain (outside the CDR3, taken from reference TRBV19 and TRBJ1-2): DGGITQSPKYLFRKEGQNVTLSCEQNLNHDAMYWYRQDPGQGLRLIYYSQIVNDFQKGDIAEGYSVSREKKESFPLTVTSAQKNPTAFYLCASSSGTGGGLRYGYTFGSGTRLTVV.

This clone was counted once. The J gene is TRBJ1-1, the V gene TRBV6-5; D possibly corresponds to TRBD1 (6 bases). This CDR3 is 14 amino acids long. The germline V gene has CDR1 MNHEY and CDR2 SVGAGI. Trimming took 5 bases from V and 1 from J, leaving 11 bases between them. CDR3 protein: CASSPGQPNTEAFF. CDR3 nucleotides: TGTGCCAGCAGTCCCGGACAGCCGAACACTGAAGCTTTCTTT.

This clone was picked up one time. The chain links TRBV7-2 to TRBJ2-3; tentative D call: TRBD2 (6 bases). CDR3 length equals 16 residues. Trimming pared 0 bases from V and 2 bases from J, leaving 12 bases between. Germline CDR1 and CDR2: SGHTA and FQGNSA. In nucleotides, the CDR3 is TGTGCCAGCAGCTTAGCGCAGGGAGGAAACACAGATACGCAGTATTTT. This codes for CASSLAQGGNTDTQYF.

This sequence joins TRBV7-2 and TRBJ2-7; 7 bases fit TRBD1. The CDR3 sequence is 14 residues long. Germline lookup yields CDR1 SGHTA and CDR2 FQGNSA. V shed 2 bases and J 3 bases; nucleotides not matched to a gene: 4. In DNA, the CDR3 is TGTGCCAGCAGCTTACTGACAGGGAGCTACGAGCAGTACTTC. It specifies CASSLLTGSYEQYF.

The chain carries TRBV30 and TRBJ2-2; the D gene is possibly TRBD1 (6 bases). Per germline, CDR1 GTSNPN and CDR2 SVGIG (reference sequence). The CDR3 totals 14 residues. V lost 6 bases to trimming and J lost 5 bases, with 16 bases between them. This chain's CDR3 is CACKQGWGTGELFF. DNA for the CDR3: TGTGCCTGCAAACAGGGTTGGGGTACCGGGGAGCTGTTTTTT.

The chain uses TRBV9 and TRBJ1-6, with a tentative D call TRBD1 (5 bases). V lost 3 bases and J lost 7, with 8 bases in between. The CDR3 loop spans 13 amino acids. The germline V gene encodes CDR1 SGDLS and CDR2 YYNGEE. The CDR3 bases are TGTGCCAGCAGCGAGGGGCCCAATTCACCCCTCCACTTT. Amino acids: CASSEGPNSPLHF.

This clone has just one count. DNA of the CDR3: TGTGCCAGCAGCTCCCCCCGCGGTAGGGCCAAAAACATTCAGTACTTC. It is translated as CASSSPRGRAKNIQYF. This chain joins TRBV3-1 (or the pseudogene TRBV3-2) and TRBJ2-4; no definite D call. The CDR3 consists of 16 residues. In germline, CDR1 is LGHDT, CDR2 YNNKEL (reference sequence). The V gene lost 5 bases and the J gene lost 1 base, with 15 bases spanning the gap.

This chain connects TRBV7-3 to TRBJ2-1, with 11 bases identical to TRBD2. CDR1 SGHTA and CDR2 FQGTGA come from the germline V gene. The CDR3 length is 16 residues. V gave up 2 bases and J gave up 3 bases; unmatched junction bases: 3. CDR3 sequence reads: CASSLSLAGGYNEQFF. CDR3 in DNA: TGTGCCAGCAGCTTATCTCTAGCGGGGGGCTACAATGAGCAGTTCTTC.

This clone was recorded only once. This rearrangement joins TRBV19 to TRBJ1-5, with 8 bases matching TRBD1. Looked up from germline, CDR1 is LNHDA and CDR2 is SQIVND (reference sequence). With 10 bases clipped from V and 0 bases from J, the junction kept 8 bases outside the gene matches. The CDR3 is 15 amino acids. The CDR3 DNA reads TGTGCCACTAAGACAGGGGCTAATAGCAATCAGCCCCAGCATTTT. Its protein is CATKTGANSNQPQHF.

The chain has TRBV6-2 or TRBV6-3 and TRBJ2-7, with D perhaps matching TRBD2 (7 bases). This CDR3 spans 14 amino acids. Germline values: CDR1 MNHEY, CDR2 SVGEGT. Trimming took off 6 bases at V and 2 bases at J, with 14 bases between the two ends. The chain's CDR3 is CASSLRGGTYEQYF. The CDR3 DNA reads TGTGCCAGCAGCTTAAGGGGGGGGACCTACGAGCAGTACTTC.

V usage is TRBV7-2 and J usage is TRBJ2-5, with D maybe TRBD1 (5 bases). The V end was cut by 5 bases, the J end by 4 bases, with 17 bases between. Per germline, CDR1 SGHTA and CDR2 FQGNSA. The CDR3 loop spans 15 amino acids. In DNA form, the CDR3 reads TGTGCCAGCAGCCCAGAAGGGGCCCTGGGAGAGACCCAGTACTTC. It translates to CASSPEGALGETQYF.

CDR3 protein: CASSLTGGSSEQYF. CDR3 nucleotides: TGTGCCAGCAGCTTAACAGGGGGCTCGTCTGAGCAGTACTTC. The chain joins TRBV28 to TRBJ2-7; 9 nucleotides match TRBD1. CDR3 length: 14 residues. V was clipped by 6 bases and J by 7 bases; unmatched bases: 10. CDR1 MDHEN and CDR2 SYDVKM come from the germline V gene.

CDR3: CASSLEPQGSNQPQHF. Written as DNA, the CDR3 is TGCGCCAGCAGCTTGGAGCCACAGGGGAGCAATCAGCCCCAGCATTTT. The genes are TRBV5-1 and TRBJ1-5, with TRBD1 identical over 7 bases. This CDR3 is 16 amino acids long. The V gene's germline CDR1 is SGHRS and CDR2 YFSETQ. Trimming at V came to 0 bases and at J to 1 base, leaving 4 bases not matched to a gene. Drawing the rest from reference TRBV5-1 and TRBJ1-5, the complete variable domain is KAGVTQTPRYLIKTRGQQVTLSCSPISGHRSVSWYQQTPGQGLQFLFEYFSETQRNKGNFPGRFSGRQFSNSRSEMNVSTLELGDSALYLCASSLEPQGSNQPQHFGDGTRLSIL.

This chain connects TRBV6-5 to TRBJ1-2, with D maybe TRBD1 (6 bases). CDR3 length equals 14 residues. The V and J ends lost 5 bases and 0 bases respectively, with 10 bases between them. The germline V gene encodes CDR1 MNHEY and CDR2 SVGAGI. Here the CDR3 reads CASSPRTANYGYTF. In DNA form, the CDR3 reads TGTGCCAGCAGTCCTAGGACAGCTAACTATGGCTACACCTTC.